This record looks at one TCR beta chain sequence and its context. Its antigen is not known. A much larger clone differs from this one at a single base, so this may be a read error. The sample is drawn from a study of T cell responses to AZD1222 COVID-19 vaccine. Study observations and caveats: Sampled repertoires all dated from after the peak T cell response.

Method: immunoSEQ multiplex PCR; TCRdb's copy keeps in-frame clones and lacks some. The data show some 130,000 clones, around 90% seen once. Looked up from germline, CDR1 is WNHNN and CDR2 is SYGVQD (reference sequence). The CDR3 contains 11 residues. V lost 6 bases and J lost 0, with 2 bases in between. The clonotype originates from an adult in good health. The material sequenced was peripheral blood, taken on day 0 of AZD1222 vaccination. The chain employs TRBV10-1 and TRBJ2-5; D gene unclear. The CDR3 here is CASSHQETQYF. Written as DNA, the CDR3 is TGCGCCAGCAGCCACCAAGAGACCCAGTACTTC.